This TCR beta chain was profiled in a study of shared clonotypes between healthy human individuals. Whole-study context: A couple of female and a few male donors aged 18 to 49 were enrolled. Study-wide findings and caveats: Clonotypes that were shared across a few donors made up around 5% of naive CD4 clonotypes.

This CDR3 is built from 16 residues. The germline gives CDR1 MNHEY, CDR2 SVGAGI. The V and J ends lost 0 bases and 1 base respectively, with 12 bases between them. This clone was seen just once. Its cognate antigen is unknown. It was CD45RO-negative cells, positively selected for CCR7, that made up naive CD8 cells, with terminally differentiated effector memory CD45RA+ cells excluded. The method was immunoSEQ multiplex PCR; TCRdb's version includes in-frame clones alone and lacks a portion of them. The data contain around 650,000 clones, 95% to 97% of them singletons. The V gene is TRBV6-5, the J gene TRBJ1-1; possibly TRBD1 for D (6 bases). Sequenced sample: naive CD8+ T cells sorted from blood. The TCR sequence derives from a woman in her 30s in good health. CDR3 residues: CASSYSNQGWNTEAFF. For the CDR3, the DNA is TGTGCCAGCAGTTACTCCAATCAGGGGTGGAACACTGAAGCTTTCTTT.